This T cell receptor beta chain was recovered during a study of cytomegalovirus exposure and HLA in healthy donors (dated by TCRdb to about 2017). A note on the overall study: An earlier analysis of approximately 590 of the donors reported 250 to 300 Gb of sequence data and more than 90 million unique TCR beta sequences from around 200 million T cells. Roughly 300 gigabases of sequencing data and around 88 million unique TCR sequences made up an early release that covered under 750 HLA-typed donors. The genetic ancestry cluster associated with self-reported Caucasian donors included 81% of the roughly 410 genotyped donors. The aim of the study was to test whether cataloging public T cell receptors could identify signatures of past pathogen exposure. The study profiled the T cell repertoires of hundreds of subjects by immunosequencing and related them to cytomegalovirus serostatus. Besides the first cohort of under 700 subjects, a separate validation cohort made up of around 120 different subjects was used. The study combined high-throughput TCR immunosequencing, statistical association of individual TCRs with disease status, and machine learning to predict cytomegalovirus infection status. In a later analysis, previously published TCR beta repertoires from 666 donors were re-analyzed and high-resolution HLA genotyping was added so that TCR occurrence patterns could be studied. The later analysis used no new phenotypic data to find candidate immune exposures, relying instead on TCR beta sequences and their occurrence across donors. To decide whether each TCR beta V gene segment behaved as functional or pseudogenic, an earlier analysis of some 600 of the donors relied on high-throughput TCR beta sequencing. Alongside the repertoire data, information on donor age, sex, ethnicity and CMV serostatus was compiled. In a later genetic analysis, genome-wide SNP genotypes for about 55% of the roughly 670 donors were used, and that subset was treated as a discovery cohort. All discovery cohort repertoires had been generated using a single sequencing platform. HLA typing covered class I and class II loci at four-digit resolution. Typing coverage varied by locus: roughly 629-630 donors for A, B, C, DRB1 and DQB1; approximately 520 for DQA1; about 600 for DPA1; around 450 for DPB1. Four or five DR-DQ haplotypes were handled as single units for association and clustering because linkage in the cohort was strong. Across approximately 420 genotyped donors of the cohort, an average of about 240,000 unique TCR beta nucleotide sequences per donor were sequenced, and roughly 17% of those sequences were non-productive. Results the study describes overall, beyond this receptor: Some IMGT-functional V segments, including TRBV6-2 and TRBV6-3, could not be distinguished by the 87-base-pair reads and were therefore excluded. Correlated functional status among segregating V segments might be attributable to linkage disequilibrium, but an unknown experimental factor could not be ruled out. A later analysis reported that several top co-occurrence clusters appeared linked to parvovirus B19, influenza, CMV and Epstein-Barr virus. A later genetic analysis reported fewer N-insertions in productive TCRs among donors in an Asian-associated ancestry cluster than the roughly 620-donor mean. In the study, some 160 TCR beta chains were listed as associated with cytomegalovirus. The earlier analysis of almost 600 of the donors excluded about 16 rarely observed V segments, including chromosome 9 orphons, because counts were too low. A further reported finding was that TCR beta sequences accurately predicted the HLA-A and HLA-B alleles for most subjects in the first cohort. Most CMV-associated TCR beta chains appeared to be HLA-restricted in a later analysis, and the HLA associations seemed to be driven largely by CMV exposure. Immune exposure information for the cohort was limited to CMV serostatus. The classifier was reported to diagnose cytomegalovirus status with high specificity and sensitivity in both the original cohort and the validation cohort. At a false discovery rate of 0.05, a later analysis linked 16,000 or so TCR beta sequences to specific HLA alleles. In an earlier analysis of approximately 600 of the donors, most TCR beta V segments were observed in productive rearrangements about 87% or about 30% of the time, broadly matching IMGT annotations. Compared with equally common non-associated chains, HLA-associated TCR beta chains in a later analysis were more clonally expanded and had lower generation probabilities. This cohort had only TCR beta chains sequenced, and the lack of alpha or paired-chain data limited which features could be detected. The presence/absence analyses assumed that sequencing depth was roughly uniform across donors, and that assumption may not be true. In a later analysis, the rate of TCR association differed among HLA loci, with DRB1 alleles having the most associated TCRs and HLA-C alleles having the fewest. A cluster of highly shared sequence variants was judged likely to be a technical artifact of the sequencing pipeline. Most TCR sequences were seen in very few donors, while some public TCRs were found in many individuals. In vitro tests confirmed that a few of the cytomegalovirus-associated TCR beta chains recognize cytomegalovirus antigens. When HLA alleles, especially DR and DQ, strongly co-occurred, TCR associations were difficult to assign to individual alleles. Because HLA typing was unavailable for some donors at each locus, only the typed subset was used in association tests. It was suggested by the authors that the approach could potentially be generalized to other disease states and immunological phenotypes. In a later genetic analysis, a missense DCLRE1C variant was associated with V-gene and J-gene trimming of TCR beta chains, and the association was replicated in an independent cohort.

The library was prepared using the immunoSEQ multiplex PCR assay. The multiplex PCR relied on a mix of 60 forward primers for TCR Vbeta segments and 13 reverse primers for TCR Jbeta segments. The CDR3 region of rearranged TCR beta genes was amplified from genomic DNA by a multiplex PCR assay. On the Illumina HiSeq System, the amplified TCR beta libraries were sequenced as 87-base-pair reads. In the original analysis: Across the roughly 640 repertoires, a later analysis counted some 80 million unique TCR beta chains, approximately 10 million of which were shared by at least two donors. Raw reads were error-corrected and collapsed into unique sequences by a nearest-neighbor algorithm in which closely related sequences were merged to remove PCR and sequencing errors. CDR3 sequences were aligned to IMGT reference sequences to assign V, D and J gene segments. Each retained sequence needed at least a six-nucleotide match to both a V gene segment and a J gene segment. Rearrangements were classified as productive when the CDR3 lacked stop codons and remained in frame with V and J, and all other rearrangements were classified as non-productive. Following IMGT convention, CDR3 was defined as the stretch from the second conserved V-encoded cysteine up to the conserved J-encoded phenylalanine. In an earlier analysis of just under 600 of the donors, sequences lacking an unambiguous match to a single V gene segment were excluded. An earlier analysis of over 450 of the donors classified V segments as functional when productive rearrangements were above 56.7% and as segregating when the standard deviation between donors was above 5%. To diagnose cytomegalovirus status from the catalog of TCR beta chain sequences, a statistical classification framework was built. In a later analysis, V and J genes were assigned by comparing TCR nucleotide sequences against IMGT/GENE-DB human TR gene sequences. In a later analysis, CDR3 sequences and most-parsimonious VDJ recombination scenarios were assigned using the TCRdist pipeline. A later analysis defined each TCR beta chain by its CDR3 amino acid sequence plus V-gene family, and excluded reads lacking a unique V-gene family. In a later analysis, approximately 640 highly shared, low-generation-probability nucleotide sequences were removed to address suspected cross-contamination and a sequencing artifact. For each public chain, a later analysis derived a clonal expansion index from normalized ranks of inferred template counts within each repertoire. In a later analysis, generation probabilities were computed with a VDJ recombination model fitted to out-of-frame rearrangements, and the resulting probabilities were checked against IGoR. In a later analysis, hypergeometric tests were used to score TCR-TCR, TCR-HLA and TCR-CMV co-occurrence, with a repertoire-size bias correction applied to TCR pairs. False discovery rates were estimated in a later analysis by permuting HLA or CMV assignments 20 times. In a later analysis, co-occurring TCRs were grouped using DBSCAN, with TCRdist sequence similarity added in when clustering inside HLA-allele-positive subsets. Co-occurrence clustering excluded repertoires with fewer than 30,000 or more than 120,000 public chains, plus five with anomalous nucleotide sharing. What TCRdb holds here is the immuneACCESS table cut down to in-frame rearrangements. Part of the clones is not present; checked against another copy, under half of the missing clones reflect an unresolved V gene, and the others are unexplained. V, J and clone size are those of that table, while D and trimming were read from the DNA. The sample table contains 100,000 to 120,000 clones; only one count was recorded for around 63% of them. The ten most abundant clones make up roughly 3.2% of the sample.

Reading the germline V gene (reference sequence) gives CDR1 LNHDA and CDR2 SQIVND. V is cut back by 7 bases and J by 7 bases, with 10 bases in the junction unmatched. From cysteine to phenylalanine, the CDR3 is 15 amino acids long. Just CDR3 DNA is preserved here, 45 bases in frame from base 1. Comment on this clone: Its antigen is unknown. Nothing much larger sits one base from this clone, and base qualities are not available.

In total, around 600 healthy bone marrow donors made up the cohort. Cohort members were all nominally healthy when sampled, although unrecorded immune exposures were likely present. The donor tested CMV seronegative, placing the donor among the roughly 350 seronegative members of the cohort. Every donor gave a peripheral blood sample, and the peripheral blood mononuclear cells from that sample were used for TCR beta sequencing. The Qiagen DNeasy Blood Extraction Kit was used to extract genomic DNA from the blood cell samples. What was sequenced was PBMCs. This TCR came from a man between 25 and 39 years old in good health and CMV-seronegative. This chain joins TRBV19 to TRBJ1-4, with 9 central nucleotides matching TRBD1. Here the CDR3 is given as CASNLVTGGGEKLFF. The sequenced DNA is TGTGCCAGTAACCTAGTGACAGGGGGAGGTGAAAAACTGTTTTTT.